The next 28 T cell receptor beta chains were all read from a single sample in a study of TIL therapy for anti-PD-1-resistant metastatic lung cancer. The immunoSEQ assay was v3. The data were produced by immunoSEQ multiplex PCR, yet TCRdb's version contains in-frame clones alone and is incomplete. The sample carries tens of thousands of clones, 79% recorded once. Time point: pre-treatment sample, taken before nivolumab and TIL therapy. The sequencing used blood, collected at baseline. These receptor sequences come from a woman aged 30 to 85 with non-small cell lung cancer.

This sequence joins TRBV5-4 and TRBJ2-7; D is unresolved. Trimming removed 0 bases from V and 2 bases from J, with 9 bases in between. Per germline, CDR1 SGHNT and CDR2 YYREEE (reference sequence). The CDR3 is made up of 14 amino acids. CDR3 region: CASSLASNPYEQYF. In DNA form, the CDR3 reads TGTGCCAGCAGCTTGGCCAGTAACCCCTACGAGCAGTACTTC.

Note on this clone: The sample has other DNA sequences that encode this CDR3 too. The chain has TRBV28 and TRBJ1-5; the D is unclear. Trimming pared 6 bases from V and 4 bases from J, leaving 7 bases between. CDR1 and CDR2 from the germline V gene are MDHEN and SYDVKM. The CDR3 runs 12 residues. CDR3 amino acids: CASSSINQPQHF. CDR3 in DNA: TGTGCCAGCAGCTCAATAAATCAGCCCCAGCATTTT. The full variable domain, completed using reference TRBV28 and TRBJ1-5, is DVKVTQSSRYLVKRTGEKVFLECVQDMDHENMFWYRQDPGLGLRLIYFSYDVKMKEKGDIPEGYSVSREKKERFSLILESASTNQTSMYLCASSSINQPQHFGDGTRLSIL.

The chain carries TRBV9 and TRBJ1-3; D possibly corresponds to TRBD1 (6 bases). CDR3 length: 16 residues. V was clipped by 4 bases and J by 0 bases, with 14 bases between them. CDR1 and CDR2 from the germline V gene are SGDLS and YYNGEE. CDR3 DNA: TGTGCCAGCAGCACCCGACAGGTTAACTCTGGAAACACCATATATTTT. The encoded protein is CASSTRQVNSGNTIYF.

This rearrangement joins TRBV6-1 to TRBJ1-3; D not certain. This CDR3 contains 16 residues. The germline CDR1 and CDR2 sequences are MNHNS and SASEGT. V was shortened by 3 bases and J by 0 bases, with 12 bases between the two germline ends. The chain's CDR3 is CASSDSGSSSGNTIYF. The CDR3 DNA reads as TGTGCCAGCAGTGATAGTGGTAGTTCCTCTGGAAACACCATATATTTT.

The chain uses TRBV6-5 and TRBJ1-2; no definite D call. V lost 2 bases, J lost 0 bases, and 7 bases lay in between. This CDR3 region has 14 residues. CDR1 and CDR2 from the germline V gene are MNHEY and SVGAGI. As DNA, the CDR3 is TGTGCCAGCAGTTACCGAGGGACTAACTATGGCTACACCTTC. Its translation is CASSYRGTNYGYTF.

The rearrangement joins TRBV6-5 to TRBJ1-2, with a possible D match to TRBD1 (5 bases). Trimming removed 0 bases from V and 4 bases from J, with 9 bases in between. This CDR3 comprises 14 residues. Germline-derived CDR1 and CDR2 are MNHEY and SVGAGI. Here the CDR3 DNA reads TGTGCCAGCAGTTACTCGGGGGGTAGCTATGGCTACACCTTC. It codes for CASSYSGGSYGYTF.

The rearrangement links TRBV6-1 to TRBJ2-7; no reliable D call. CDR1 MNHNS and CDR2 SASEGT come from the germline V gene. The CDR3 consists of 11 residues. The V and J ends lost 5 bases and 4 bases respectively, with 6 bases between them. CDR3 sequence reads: CASSLGYEQYF. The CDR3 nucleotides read TGTGCCAGCAGTCTTGGGTACGAGCAGTACTTC.

CDR3 sequence (DNA): TGTGCCAGCAGTGTTTCGAAAGGACCGCACTACGAGCAGTACTTC. Encoded protein: CASSVSKGPHYEQYF. The rearrangement joins TRBV25-1 to TRBJ2-7; D ambiguous. This CDR3 region has 15 residues. Germline V CDR1 and CDR2: MGHDK, SYGVNS. The ends were cut back, 4 bases at V and 3 bases at J, with 16 bases in the middle.

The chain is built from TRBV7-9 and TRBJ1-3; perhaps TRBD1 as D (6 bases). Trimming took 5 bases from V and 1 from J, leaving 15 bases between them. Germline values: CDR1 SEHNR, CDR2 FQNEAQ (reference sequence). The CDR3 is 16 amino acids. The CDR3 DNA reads TGTGCCAGCAGCCCCTCGACACAGGGTTCTGGAAACACCATATATTTT. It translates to CASSPSTQGSGNTIYF.

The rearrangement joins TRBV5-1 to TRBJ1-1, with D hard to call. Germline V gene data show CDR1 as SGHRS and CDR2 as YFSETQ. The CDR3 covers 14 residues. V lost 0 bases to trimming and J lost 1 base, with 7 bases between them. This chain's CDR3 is CASSLAVGNTEAFF. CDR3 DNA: TGCGCCAGCAGCTTGGCCGTAGGGAACACTGAAGCTTTCTTT.

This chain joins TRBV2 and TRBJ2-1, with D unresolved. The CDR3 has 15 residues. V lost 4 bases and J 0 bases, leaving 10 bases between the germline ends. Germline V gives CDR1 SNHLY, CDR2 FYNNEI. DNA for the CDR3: TGTGCCAGCAGTGTGCTCCTGAGCTCCTACAATGAGCAGTTCTTC. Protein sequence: CASSVLLSSYNEQFF.

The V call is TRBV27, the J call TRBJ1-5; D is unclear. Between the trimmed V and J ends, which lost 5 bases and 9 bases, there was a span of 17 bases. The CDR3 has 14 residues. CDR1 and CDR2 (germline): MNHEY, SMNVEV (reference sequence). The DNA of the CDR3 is TGTGCCAGCAGTCCATCCTCGGGAGAACGGCCCCAGCATTTT. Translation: CASSPSSGERPQHF.

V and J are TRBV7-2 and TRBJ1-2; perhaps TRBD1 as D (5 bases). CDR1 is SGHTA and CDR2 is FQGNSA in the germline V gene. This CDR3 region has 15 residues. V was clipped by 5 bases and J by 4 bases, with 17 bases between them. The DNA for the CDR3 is TGTGCCAGCAGCGAGGGGTTTAGGTGGTCCTATGGCTACACCTTC. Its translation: CASSEGFRWSYGYTF.

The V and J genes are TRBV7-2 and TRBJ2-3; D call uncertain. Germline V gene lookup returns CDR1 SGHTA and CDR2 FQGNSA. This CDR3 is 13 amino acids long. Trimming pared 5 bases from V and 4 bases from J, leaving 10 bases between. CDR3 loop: CASSRVDADTQYF. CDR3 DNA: TGTGCCAGCAGCAGGGTGGACGCAGATACGCAGTATTTT.

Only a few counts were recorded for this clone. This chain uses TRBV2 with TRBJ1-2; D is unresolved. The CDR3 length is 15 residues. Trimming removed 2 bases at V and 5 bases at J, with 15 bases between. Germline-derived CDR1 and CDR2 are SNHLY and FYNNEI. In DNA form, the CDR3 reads TGTGCCAGCAGTGAATATAAGGCGATGACATATGGCTACACCTTC. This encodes CASSEYKAMTYGYTF.

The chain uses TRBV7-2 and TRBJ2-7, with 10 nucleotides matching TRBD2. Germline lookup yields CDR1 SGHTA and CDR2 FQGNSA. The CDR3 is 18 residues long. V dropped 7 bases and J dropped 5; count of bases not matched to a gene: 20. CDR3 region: CASTNSLAGDTGGDEQYF. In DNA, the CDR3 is TGTGCCAGCACCAACTCTCTAGCGGGGGACACGGGTGGGGACGAGCAGTACTTC.

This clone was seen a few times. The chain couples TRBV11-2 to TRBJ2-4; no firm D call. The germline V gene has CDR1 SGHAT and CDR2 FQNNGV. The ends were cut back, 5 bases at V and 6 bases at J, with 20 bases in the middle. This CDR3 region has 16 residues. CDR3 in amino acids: CASSNKTGPSGNIQYF. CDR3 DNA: TGTGCCAGCAGCAACAAAACCGGGCCCTCGGGAAACATTCAGTACTTC. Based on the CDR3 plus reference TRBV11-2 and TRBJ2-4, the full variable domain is EAGVAQSPRYKIIEKRQSVAFWCNPISGHATLYWYQQILGQGPKLLIQFQNNGVVDDSQLPKDRFSAERLKGVDSTLKIQPAKLEDSAVYLCASSNKTGPSGNIQYFGAGTRLSVL.

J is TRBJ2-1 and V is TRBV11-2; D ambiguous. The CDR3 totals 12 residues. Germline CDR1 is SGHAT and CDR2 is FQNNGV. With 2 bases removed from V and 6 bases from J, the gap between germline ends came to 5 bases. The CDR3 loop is CASSLLPNEQFF. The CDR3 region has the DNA TGTGCCAGCAGCTTATTACCCAATGAGCAGTTCTTC.

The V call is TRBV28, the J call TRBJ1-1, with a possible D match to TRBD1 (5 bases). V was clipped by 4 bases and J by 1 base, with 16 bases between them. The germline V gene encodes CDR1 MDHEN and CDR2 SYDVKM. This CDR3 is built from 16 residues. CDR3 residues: CASSSVVGRRNTEAFF. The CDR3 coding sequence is TGTGCCAGCAGTTCCGTAGTGGGGCGGAGGAACACTGAAGCTTTCTTT.

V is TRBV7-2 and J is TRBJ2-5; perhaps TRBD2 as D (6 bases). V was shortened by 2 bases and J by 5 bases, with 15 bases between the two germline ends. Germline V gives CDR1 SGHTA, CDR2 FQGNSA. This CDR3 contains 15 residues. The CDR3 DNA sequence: TGTGCCAGCAGCTTATATCGGGGGTCAAGGGAGACCCAGTACTTC. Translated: CASSLYRGSRETQYF.

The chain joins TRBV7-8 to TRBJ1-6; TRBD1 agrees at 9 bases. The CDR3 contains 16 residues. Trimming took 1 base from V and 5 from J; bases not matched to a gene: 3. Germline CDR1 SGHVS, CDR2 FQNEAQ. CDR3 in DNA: TGTGCCAGCAGCTTAGGGAGGACAGGGGATAATTCACCCCTCCACTTT. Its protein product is CASSLGRTGDNSPLHF.

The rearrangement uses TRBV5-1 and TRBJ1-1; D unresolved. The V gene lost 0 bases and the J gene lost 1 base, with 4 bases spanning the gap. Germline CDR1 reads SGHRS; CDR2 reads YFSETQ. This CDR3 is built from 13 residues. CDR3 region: CASSLGGNTEAFF. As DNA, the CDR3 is TGCGCCAGCAGCTTGGGGGGGAACACTGAAGCTTTCTTT.

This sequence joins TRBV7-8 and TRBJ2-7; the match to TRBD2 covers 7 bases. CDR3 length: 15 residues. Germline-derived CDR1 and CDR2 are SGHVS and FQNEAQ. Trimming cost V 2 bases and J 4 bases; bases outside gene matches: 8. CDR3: CASSLLGGSIYEQYF. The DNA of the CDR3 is TGTGCCAGCAGCTTACTCGGCGGGAGTATTTACGAGCAGTACTTC.

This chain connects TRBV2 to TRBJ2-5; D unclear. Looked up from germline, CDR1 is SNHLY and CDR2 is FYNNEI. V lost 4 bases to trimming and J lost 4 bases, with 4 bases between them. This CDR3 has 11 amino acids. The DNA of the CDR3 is TGTGCCAGCAGTGTCGGAGAGACCCAGTACTTC. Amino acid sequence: CASSVGETQYF.

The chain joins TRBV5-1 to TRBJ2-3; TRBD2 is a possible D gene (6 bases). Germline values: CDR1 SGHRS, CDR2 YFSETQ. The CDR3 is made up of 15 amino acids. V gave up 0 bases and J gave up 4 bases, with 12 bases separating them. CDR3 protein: CASSLEGRLPDTQYF. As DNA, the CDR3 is TGCGCCAGCAGCTTGGAGGGGAGGTTACCAGATACGCAGTATTTT.

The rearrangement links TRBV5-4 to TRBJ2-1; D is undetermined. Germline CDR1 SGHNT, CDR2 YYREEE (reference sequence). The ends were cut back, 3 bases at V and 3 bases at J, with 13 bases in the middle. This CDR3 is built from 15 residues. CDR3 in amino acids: CASSSAQKNYNEQFF. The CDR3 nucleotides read TGTGCCAGCAGCTCAGCCCAGAAGAACTACAATGAGCAGTTCTTC.

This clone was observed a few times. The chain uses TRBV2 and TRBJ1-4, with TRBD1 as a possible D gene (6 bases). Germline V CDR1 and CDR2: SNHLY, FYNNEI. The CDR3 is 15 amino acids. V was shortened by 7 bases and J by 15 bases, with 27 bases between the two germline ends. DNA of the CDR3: TGTGCCAGCAAGGGGGAAGCCCTGAGAACCCTCTCAATGTTTTTT. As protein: CASKGEALRTLSMFF.

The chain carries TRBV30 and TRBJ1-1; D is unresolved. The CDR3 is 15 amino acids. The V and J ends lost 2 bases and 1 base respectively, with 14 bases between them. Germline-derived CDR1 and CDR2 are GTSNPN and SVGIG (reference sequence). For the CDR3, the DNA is TGTGCCTGGAGTCCGACCCGAGACGAGAACACTGAAGCTTTCTTT. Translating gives CAWSPTRDENTEAFF.